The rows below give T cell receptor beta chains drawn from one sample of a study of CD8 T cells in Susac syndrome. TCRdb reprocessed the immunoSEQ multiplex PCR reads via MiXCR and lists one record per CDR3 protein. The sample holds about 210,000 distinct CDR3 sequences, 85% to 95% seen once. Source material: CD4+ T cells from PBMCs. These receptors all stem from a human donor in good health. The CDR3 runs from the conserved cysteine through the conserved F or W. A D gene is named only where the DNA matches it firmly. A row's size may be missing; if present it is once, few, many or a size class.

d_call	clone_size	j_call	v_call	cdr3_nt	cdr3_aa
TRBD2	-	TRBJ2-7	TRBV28	TGTGCCAGCAGTTTATTGGGGGGGGTGAAGAACGAGCAGTACTTC	CASSLLGGVKNEQYF
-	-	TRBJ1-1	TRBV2	TGTGCCAGCAGCGCCGACGCGGTGAACACTGAAGCTTTCTTT	CASSADAVNTEAFF
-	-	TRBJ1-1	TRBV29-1	TGCAGCGTTGGAGGGACCCAGCTTTTCATGAACACTGAAGCTTTCTTT	CSVGGTQLFMNTEAFF
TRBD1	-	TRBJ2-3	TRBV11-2	TGTGCCAGCAGCCCCCAGCCGACAGGGAACACAGATACGCAGTATTTT	CASSPQPTGNTDTQYF
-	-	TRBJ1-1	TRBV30	TGTGCCTGGACCATGGGGATCACTGAAGCTTTCTTT	CAWTMGITEAFF
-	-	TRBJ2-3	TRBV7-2	TGTGCCAGCAGCTTAGATAGTACGGGTACGCAGTATTTT	CASSLDSTGTQYF
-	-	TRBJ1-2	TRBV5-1	TGCGCCAGCAGCTTGAGGCGCGGGGAGGCCAGGGACTATGGCTACACCTTC	CASSLRRGEARDYGYTF
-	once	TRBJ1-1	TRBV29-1	TGCAGCGTTGGTCCCAGGGTTTCCTCCACTGAAGCTTTCTTT	CSVGPRVSSTEAFF
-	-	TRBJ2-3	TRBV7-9	TGTGCCAGCAGGATGGCAGATACGCAGTATTTT	CASRMADTQYF
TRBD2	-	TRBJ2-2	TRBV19	TGTGCCAGTAGTACAACCCTAGCGGGGGGTCACACCGGGGAGCTGTTTTTT	CASSTTLAGGHTGELFF
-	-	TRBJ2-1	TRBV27	TGTGCCAGCAGTTTTGAAACAGGGTATGAGCAGTTCTTC	CASSFETGYEQFF
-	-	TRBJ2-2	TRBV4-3	TGCGCCAGCAGCCAAGTAGCAAACACCGGGGAGCTGTTTTTT	CASSQVANTGELFF
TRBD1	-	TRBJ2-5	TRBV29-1	TGCAGCGTCGCTGGACAGGGTTTAAAGACCCAGTACTTC	CSVAGQGLKTQYF
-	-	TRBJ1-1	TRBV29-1	TGCAGCGTTTACCCCCCCGGGGGGCGGAACACTGAAGCTTTCTTT	CSVYPPGGRNTEAFF
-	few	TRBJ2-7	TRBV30	TGTGCCTGGAATCGGGGGAGCTCCTACGAGCAGTACTTC	CAWNRGSSYEQYF
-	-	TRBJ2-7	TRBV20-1	TGCAGTGCTAGATCGCGACTGTTCGCCTACGAGCAGTACTTC	CSARSRLFAYEQYF
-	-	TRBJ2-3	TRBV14	TGTGCCAGCAGCCCCCAGCTGAGCGCCACAGATACGCAGTATTTT	CASSPQLSATDTQYF
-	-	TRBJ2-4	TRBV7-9	TGTGCCAGCAGCCCATCGTCCCACATTCAGTACTTC	CASSPSSHIQYF
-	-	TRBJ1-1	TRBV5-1	TGCGCCAGCTGCCGCTCGGGTATGGAACGGGACACTGAAGCTTTCTTT	CASCRSGMERDTEAFF
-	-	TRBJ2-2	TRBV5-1	TGCGCCAGCAGCTTGGACTTGGGCACCGGGGAGCTGTTTTTT	CASSLDLGTGELFF
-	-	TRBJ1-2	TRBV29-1	TGCAGCGTTGAAGGCTCAGTAGGCCGCTATGGCTACACCTTC	CSVEGSVGRYGYTF
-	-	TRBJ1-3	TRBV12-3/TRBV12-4	TGTGCCAGCAGTTCGACTCGACAGGTCTCTGGAAACACCATATATTTT	CASSSTRQVSGNTIYF